The 9 T cell receptor beta chains presented below share a single source sample, sequenced in a study of lymphopenia after photon versus proton radiotherapy. Repertoires were generated with immunoSEQ multiplex PCR, while TCRdb's copy carries only in-frame clones and drops some. The sample lists over 3,000 clones; about two thirds were seen once. This sample comprised peripheral blood, obtained from a patient treated with proton-based radiotherapy. Receptors originate from an elderly man with esophageal cancer.

This rearrangement joins TRBV7-7 to TRBJ2-3; a possible D gene is TRBD1 (5 bases). This CDR3 has 13 residues. V lost 5 bases and J 6 bases, leaving 12 bases between the germline ends. Germline V gives CDR1 SSHAT, CDR2 FNYEAQ (reference sequence). The CDR3 nucleotides are TGTGCCAGCAGCCTTGACAGATCCGATACGCAGTATTTT. Its translation is CASSLDRSDTQYF.

This clone ranks as large. The chain joins TRBV29-1 to TRBJ1-1; no reliable D call. The CDR3 totals 11 residues. Germline CDR1 SQVTM, CDR2 ANQGSEA. Trimming took off 4 bases at V and 8 bases at J, with 11 bases between the two ends. DNA for the CDR3: TGCAGCGTTGTAGAGCCGACCGAAGCTTTCTTT. This encodes CSVVEPTEAFF.

The chain is built from TRBV6-7 and TRBJ2-7; TRBD1 is a possible D gene (6 bases). TRBV6-7 falls under the ORF class, with uncertain function. V lost 2 bases and J lost 3, with 11 bases in between. The CDR3 runs 14 residues. The CDR3 nucleotides are TGTGCCAGCAGTTACGCCTGGACAGACTACGAGCAGTACTTC. This translates into CASSYAWTDYEQYF.

This chain joins TRBV30 and TRBJ2-1; 9 nucleotides match TRBD1. Germline CDR1 GTSNPN, CDR2 SVGIG (reference sequence). With 3 bases clipped from V and 4 bases from J, the junction kept 4 bases outside the gene matches. The CDR3 runs to 14 residues. The CDR3 region is CAWRGDRVYNEQFF. As DNA, the CDR3 is TGTGCCTGGAGGGGGGACAGGGTTTACAATGAGCAGTTCTTC.

The rearrangement joins TRBV11-1 to TRBJ2-7, with D maybe TRBD1 (6 bases). CDR3 length: 14 amino acids. Germline CDR1 and CDR2: SGHAT and FQDESV (reference sequence). Trimming cost V 2 bases and J 2 bases, with 10 bases left between them. CDR3 in amino acids: CASSLTGTTYEQYF. CDR3 DNA sequence: TGTGCCAGCAGCTTAACCGGGACAACCTACGAGCAGTACTTC.

V usage is TRBV29-1 and J usage is TRBJ2-7, with 9 nucleotides matching TRBD1. The CDR3 contains 14 residues. Trimming removed 5 bases from V and 0 bases from J; junction bases left unmatched: 5. In germline, CDR1 is SQVTM, CDR2 ANQGSEA. CDR3: CSVMTGGSSYEQYF. The CDR3 nucleotides are TGCAGCGTTATGACAGGGGGAAGCTCCTACGAGCAGTACTTC.

This clone has only one observation. This CDR3 reads CASSLGASGNTIYF. The CDR3 DNA sequence: TGTGCCAGCAGCTTGGGGGCGTCTGGAAACACCATATATTTT. The chain has TRBV7-7 and TRBJ1-3, with D maybe TRBD1 (6 bases). Trimming stripped 3 bases from V and 1 base from J, with 7 bases between. CDR3 length equals 14 residues. Germline-derived CDR1 and CDR2 are SSHAT and FNYEAQ (reference sequence).

The chain uses TRBV7-3 and TRBJ2-6, with D hard to call. The CDR3 sequence is 14 residues long. Germline V gene data show CDR1 as SGHTA and CDR2 as FQGTGA. The germline V and J ends were trimmed by 4 bases and 2 bases, with 6 bases remaining between them. CDR3 loop: CASSSSAGANVLTF. The CDR3, as DNA: TGTGCCAGCAGCTCCTCCGCTGGGGCCAACGTCCTGACTTTC.

The chain uses TRBV30 and TRBJ1-3; the D is unclear. The CDR3 is 15 amino acids. Germline CDR1 and CDR2: GTSNPN and SVGIG (reference sequence). V was clipped by 5 bases and J by 2 bases, with 16 bases between them. The CDR3 is CAWGRTSNTGNTIYF. DNA for the CDR3: TGTGCCTGGGGGCGGACTTCCAACACTGGAAACACCATATATTTT.